The rows below give T cell receptor beta chains drawn from one sample of a study of CD8+CD57+ T cells in acquired aplastic anemia. TCRdb reprocessed the reads with MiXCR, giving one entry per CDR3 protein. The sample lists around 250,000 distinct CDR3 sequences, roughly three fifths occurring once. The sample was sorted CD4+, CD8+, or CD8+CD57+ T cells (not recorded which) from PBMCs. These receptors were taken from a human donor with severe aplastic anemia or a healthy control (not recorded which). CDR3s include the opening cysteine and the closing phenylalanine or tryptophan. The D gene is left open where the match is weak. Clone size appears in some rows only: once, few, many, or a class for an expanded clone.

TRBV19	.	TRBJ2-3	.	15	TGTGCCAGTAAAATCGGACCCGGTCAAACAGATACGCAGTATTTT	CASKIGPGQTDTQYF
TRBV12-3/TRBV12-4	many	TRBJ1-4	.	14	TGTGCCAGCAGCCCCAGCCTCCGCCCTGAAAAACTGTTTTTT	CASSPSLRPEKLFF
TRBV30	.	TRBJ1-2	TRBD1	15	TGTGCCTGGAGTGGTGGACAGGGTAAGGACTATGGCTACACCTTC	CAWSGGQGKDYGYTF
TRBV10-3	many	TRBJ1-5	.	11	TGTGCCCTCGAAATCCATCAGCCCCAGCATTTT	CALEIHQPQHF
TRBV24-1	.	TRBJ1-2	.	14	TGTGCCACCAGTGATTTGGGCAGCTCATATGGCTACACCTTC	CATSDLGSSYGYTF
TRBV2	.	TRBJ1-1	.	14	TGTGCCAGCAGAGGGCGGCAGCTGGTCACTGAAGCTTTCTTT	CASRGRQLVTEAFF
TRBV7-3	.	TRBJ1-4	.	18	TGTGCCAGCAGCTCCCCCAGAGCAGACCGAGAAGAGGGGGAAAAACTGTTTTTT	CASSSPRADREEGEKLFF
TRBV7-2	.	TRBJ2-5	.	14	TGTGCCAGCAGCTCCCGATGGACTCAAGAGACCCAGTACTTC	CASSSRWTQETQYF
TRBV4-3	.	TRBJ1-1	TRBD1	15	TGCGCCAGCAGCCTCGGACAGGGTTTTAACACTGAAGCTTTCTTT	CASSLGQGFNTEAFF
TRBV10-3	few	TRBJ1-2	.	14	TGTGCCATCAGTGATTCCAGTGAGAACTATGGCTACACCTTC	CAISDSSENYGYTF
TRBV20-1	few	TRBJ2-3	TRBD2	14	TGCAGTGCTATTTGGTCTAGCGGGACAGATACGCAGTATTTT	CSAIWSSGTDTQYF
TRBV4-3	.	TRBJ1-4	.	14	TGCGCCAGCAGCCAAGATGGGGGTGCTGAAAAACTGTTTTTT	CASSQDGGAEKLFF
TRBV7-3	few	TRBJ1-6	.	14	TGTGCCAGCAGCACGGGGGCTAAGAATTCACCCCTCCACTTT	CASSTGAKNSPLHF
TRBV20-1	.	TRBJ2-7	TRBD1	15	TGCAGTGCTAGAGATTGGACAGGGATCACCTACGAGCAGTACTTC	CSARDWTGITYEQYF
TRBV10-3	once	TRBJ2-7	TRBD1	14	TGTGCCATCAGTGTGTCACAGGGGCTGCACGAGCAGTACTTC	CAISVSQGLHEQYF
TRBV12-3/TRBV12-4	.	TRBJ2-7	TRBD2	14	TGTGCCAGCAGTCGGACTAGCGGGTTCCACGAGCAGTACTTC	CASSRTSGFHEQYF
TRBV7-9	.	TRBJ2-7	TRBD1	15	TGTGCCAGCAGCGCCCTACAGGGGGCCGGCTACGAGCAGTACTTC	CASSALQGAGYEQYF
TRBV7-8	.	TRBJ2-7	.	13	TGTGCCAGCAGCTTAGTACCAGCCGTGGAGCAGTACTTC	CASSLVPAVEQYF
TRBV10-3	few	TRBJ1-6	.	13	TGTGCCATCAGTTCCGGATATAATTCACCCCTCCACTTT	CAISSGYNSPLHF
TRBV20-1	.	TRBJ1-6	TRBD1	14	TGCAGTGCTATCCGGGACAGGTTGAGTTCACCCCTCCACTTT	CSAIRDRLSSPLHF
TRBV25-1	.	TRBJ1-6	TRBD1	15	TGTGCCAGCAGTACCGGGACAGGGATGAATTCACCCCTCCACTTT	CASSTGTGMNSPLHF
TRBV12-3/TRBV12-4	many	TRBJ1-1	.	13	TGTGCCAGCACCCTTCCACCGAACACTGAAGCTTTCTTT	CASTLPPNTEAFF
TRBV20-1	.	TRBJ1-1	.	13	TGCAGTGCTAGAGGTCAGGTAGACACTGAAGCTTTCTTT	CSARGQVDTEAFF
TRBV7-9	medium-sized	TRBJ2-7	TRBD2	15	TGTGCCAGCAGCCGCTCCGGACTAGCGGGCTACGAGCAGTACTTC	CASSRSGLAGYEQYF
TRBV2	.	TRBJ2-7	TRBD1	15	TGTGCCAGCAGTGGGGGACAGACTTCAACCTACGAGCAGTACTTC	CASSGGQTSTYEQYF
TRBV5-5	once	TRBJ2-7	.	15	TGTGCCAGCAGCTTACTGGTCGACAGTAACTACGAGCAGTACTTC	CASSLLVDSNYEQYF
TRBV15	.	TRBJ2-2	TRBD2	16	TGTGCCACCAGCAGGGATCGAGCGGGGGCTTTCGGGGAGCTGTTTTTT	CATSRDRAGAFGELFF
TRBV10-3	.	TRBJ1-1	.	14	TGTGCCAGCAGTTACTCGTCGGGGGACACTGAAGCTTTCTTT	CASSYSSGDTEAFF
TRBV20-1	.	TRBJ2-7	TRBD1	14	TGCAGTGCTAGACGGGGACAGGGAGGAGAAGAGCAGTACTTC	CSARRGQGGEEQYF
TRBV28	.	TRBJ2-7	.	12	TGTGCCAGCAGTGGCAACGTCTACGAGCAGTACTTC	CASSGNVYEQYF
TRBV7-9	.	TRBJ1-1	.	14	TGTGCCAGCAGCCCGGTTGTGGGGGGAGGTGAAGCTTTCTTT	CASSPVVGGGEAFF
TRBV10-3	.	TRBJ1-2	.	13	TGTGCCATCAGTGAGTTGGCAGCTTATGGCTACACCTTC	CAISELAAYGYTF
TRBV7-8	.	TRBJ2-7	.	14	TGTGCCAGCAGCCAGGGGCTATTCTCCTACGAGCAGTACTTC	CASSQGLFSYEQYF
TRBV9	many	TRBJ2-2	.	15	TGTGCCAGCAGCGTAGGCCTATTCGACACCGGGGAGCTGTTTTTT	CASSVGLFDTGELFF
TRBV7-3	.	TRBJ2-1	TRBD1	15	TGTGCCAGCAGCGTCACAGGGGATTCTTACAATGAGCAGTTCTTC	CASSVTGDSYNEQFF
TRBV24-1	.	TRBJ2-7	.	14	TGTGCCACCAGTGATTCCCCCCCCGGGGGAGAGCAGTACTTC	CATSDSPPGGEQYF
TRBV5-1	.	TRBJ2-7	TRBD1	15	TGCGCCAGCAGCTTGATTGCGGGACAGGGCAACGAGCAGTACTTC	CASSLIAGQGNEQYF
TRBV2	.	TRBJ2-7	.	12	TGTGCCAGCAGTGATCTTCCCTACGAGCAGTACTTC	CASSDLPYEQYF
TRBV5-1	many	TRBJ2-1	.	13	TGCGCCAGCAGCACCCACGTCTCAGGGGAGCAGTTCTTC	CASSTHVSGEQFF
TRBV20-1	few	TRBJ2-5	.	14	TGCAGTGCTAGAGACTATACCGAGGGGGAGACCCAGTACTTC	CSARDYTEGETQYF
TRBV9	many	TRBJ1-3	.	16	TGTGCCAGCAGCGTAGAACCCAGCGGGGGCCGAAACACCATATATTTT	CASSVEPSGGRNTIYF
TRBV5-1	.	TRBJ2-5	.	15	TGCGCCAGCAGCCCAGCGGGCCCGGGCCAAGAGACCCAGTACTTC	CASSPAGPGQETQYF
TRBV25-1	.	TRBJ1-1	.	16	TGTGCCAGCTTGCTCCCCCAGGCCCTGGGAAACACTGAAGCTTTCTTT	CASLLPQALGNTEAFF
TRBV9	.	TRBJ2-7	.	14	TGCGCCAGCAGCAGGGGCGGGGCCTCCTACGAGCGGTACTTC	CASSRGGASYERYF
TRBV19	.	TRBJ2-1	.	14	TGTGCCAGTAGTATGTCCTTAGGATCCGGCACACAGTTCTTC	CASSMSLGSGTQFF
TRBV7-2	.	TRBJ1-2	.	14	TGTGCCAGCAGCAGCCTTTCCAAGCTCTATGGCTACACCTTC	CASSSLSKLYGYTF
TRBV7-9	few	TRBJ1-2	.	14	TGTGCCAGCAGCTCTCCCGAGGGGAGGAATGGCTACACCTTC	CASSSPEGRNGYTF
TRBV5-1	.	TRBJ2-2	.	16	TGCGCCAGCAGCTTGGTGGCCCGTAAAAACACCGGGGAGCTGTCTTGG	CASSLVARKNTGELSW
TRBV5-6	many	TRBJ1-4	.	17	TGTGCCAGCAGCTTGGCCGGGACACCCGCAACTAATGAAAAACTGTTTTTT	CASSLAGTPATNEKLFF
TRBV19	many	TRBJ1-5	TRBD1	14	TGTGCCAGTAGTAAGACAGGGTTCAATCAGCCCCAGCATTTT	CASSKTGFNQPQHF
TRBV7-2	.	TRBJ2-1	TRBD1	19	TGTGCCAGCAGCCCACAATTAGTAGGAGTCGGACAGGGGAACAATGAGCAGTTCTTC	CASSPQLVGVGQGNNEQFF
TRBV6-6	many	TRBJ2-7	.	17	TGTGCCAGCAGTAGGACGACGACGGGACGTAACATCTACGAGCAGTACTTC	CASSRTTTGRNIYEQYF
TRBV29-1	.	TRBJ2-1	.	15	TGCAGCGTTGATGGGGCTACGGGGGGCGTTAATGAGCAGTTCTTC	CSVDGATGGVNEQFF
TRBV25-1	.	TRBJ2-1	TRBD2	17	TGTGCCAGCAGTACCCCTCGTGTTCTAGCGGGACAAAATGAGCAGTTCTTC	CASSTPRVLAGQNEQFF
TRBV2	.	TRBJ1-2	TRBD1	14	TGTGCCAGCAGTACCCTCCCACAGGGGGACGGCTACACCTTC	CASSTLPQGDGYTF